This T cell receptor beta chain was sequenced in a study of human T cells and chemical hapten exposure. Germline V gene data show CDR1 as MNHEY and CDR2 as SVGEGT. The V end lost 5 bases, the J end lost 4 bases, and 20 bases lay between the germline ends. The CDR3 has 16 amino acids. TCRdb processed the RACE reads anew with MiXCR; each CDR3 protein has one entry. The profile shows more than 300,000 distinct CDR3 sequences, about 5% of them singletons. The time point here: pre-sensitization, week 0. The treatment was: therapeutic diphenylcyclopropenone sensitization with weekly scalp DPC. The chain employs TRBV6-2 or TRBV6-3 and TRBJ1-2, with no clear D. Material: whole blood, obtained in connection with sensitization to the hapten diphenylcyclopropenone (DPC). This sequence originates from a woman aged 18-29 years with alopecia areata. Some clones in this sample may be carry-over from other donors' samples. The CDR3 coding sequence is TGTGCCAGCAGTCGCACAATGATACGGTTAGGCTATGGCTACACCTTC. Translation gives CASSRTMIRLGYGYTF.